These 21 T cell receptor beta chains originate from one sample sequenced in a study of CD8 T cells in ankylosing spondylitis. These TCRs are of unknown antigen specificity. One entry per CDR3 protein results from TCRdb running MiXCR on the 5' RACE reads. The table shows 700,000 to 850,000 distinct CDR3 sequences, with 12% occurring only once. General study results and limits: Ankylosing spondylitis blood appeared to be characterized by a TCR beta motif of under ten highly homologous variants.

Sequencing used blood, either unsorted or a sorted T cell fraction (not recorded which). The receptor source for this set is a male donor with ankylosing spondylitis.

This clonotype was seen more than once but under ten times. The chain uses TRBV11-2 and TRBJ1-4, with D perhaps TRBD1 (5 bases). V shed 6 bases and J shed 6 bases, with 11 bases lying between them. The CDR3 sequence is 13 residues long. Germline V gene data show CDR1 as SGHAT and CDR2 as FQNNGV. The CDR3 region is CASRDQGDEKLFF. The CDR3 nucleotides read TGTGCCAGCAGAGACCAAGGGGATGAAAAACTGTTTTTT.

At least ten counts were recorded for this clonotype. The rearrangement uses TRBV5-1 and TRBJ2-1; D assignment may be TRBD1 or TRBD2 (5 bases each). Trimming removed 0 bases at V and 0 bases at J, with 7 bases between. Germline values: CDR1 SGHRS, CDR2 YFSETQ. The CDR3 runs 15 residues. The CDR3 DNA is TGCGCCAGCAGCTTGGTTGGGGGCTCCTACAATGAGCAGTTCTTC. The encoded protein is CASSLVGGSYNEQFF. Full variable domain (rest looked up from reference TRBV5-1 and TRBJ2-1): KAGVTQTPRYLIKTRGQQVTLSCSPISGHRSVSWYQQTPGQGLQFLFEYFSETQRNKGNFPGRFSGRQFSNSRSEMNVSTLELGDSALYLCASSLVGGSYNEQFFGPGTRLTVL.

The rearrangement links TRBV4-2 to TRBJ2-2, with D tentatively TRBD1 or TRBD2 (5 bases each). Germline V gene lookup returns CDR1 LGHNA and CDR2 YNFKEQ. V lost 4 bases and J 9 bases, leaving 15 bases between the germline ends. The CDR3 has 14 amino acids. The CDR3 reads CASSPGALCWELFF. The CDR3, as DNA: TGTGCCAGCAGCCCCGGGGCCCTCTGCTGGGAGCTGTTTTTT.

This chain joins TRBV27 and TRBJ2-3, with 14 positions matching TRBD2. The trim removed 5 bases at V and 4 bases at J, leaving 5 bases unmatched. This CDR3 has 16 amino acids. Germline V gene lookup returns CDR1 MNHEY and CDR2 SMNVEV (reference sequence). The CDR3 sequence is CASSTGTSGGPDTQYF. The CDR3 region has the DNA TGTGCCAGCAGTACCGGGACTAGCGGGGGACCAGATACGCAGTATTTT.

This clonotype came up many times. J is TRBJ1-5 and V is TRBV29-1; tentative D call: TRBD1 (5 bases). In germline, CDR1 is SQVTM, CDR2 ANQGSEA. This CDR3 is built from 13 residues. V gave up 6 bases and J gave up 0 bases, with 9 bases separating them. Here the CDR3 DNA reads TGCAGCGTCAGGGCACGTAGCAATCAGCCCCAGCATTTT. It is translated as CSVRARSNQPQHF.

The V call is TRBV5-1, the J call TRBJ2-7; D possibly uses TRBD1 or TRBD2 (6 bases each). Germline loops: CDR1 SGHRS, CDR2 YFSETQ. Trimming shortened V by 4 bases and J by 2 bases, and 13 bases separated the two germline ends. The CDR3 runs to 14 residues. DNA of the CDR3: TGCGCCAGCAGCCAACCGGAGGGGGCCTACGAGCAGTACTTC. This encodes CASSQPEGAYEQYF. Full variable domain (missing parts from reference TRBV5-1 and TRBJ2-7): KAGVTQTPRYLIKTRGQQVTLSCSPISGHRSVSWYQQTPGQGLQFLFEYFSETQRNKGNFPGRFSGRQFSNSRSEMNVSTLELGDSALYLCASSQPEGAYEQYFGPGTRLTVT.

The V gene is TRBV7-8, the J gene TRBJ2-2, with D hard to call. Trimming stripped 4 bases from V and 2 bases from J, with 14 bases between. This CDR3 has 16 residues. Per the germline V gene, CDR1 is SGHVS and CDR2 is FQNEAQ. CDR3 bases: TGTGCCAGCAGCTCCACCCAGGCTCCAAACACCGGGGAGCTGTTTTTT. It yields the protein CASSSTQAPNTGELFF.

This clonotype was counted a few times. CDR3 residues: CASSQRHEQYF. The CDR3 region has the DNA TGTGCCAGCAGTCAGCGCCACGAGCAGTACTTC. This rearrangement joins TRBV6-2 or TRBV6-3 to TRBJ2-7; D is ambiguous. Germline CDR1 is MNHEY and CDR2 is SVGEGT. V lost 5 bases and J lost 5, with 7 bases in between. This CDR3 comprises 11 residues.

This clonotype appeared many times. This sequence joins TRBV7-2 and TRBJ2-1; 7 nucleotides line up with TRBD1. The CDR3 consists of 15 residues. V gave up 5 bases and J gave up 0 bases; unmatched junction bases: 4. Germline loops: CDR1 SGHTA, CDR2 FQGNSA. CDR3 loop: CASSPRTGSYNEQFF. CDR3 in DNA: TGTGCCAGCAGCCCTCGGACAGGCTCCTACAATGAGCAGTTCTTC.

This clonotype came up once. The chain employs TRBV6-1 and TRBJ1-4, with D possibly being TRBD1 (5 bases). V lost 0 bases, J lost 0 bases, and 5 bases lay in between. The CDR3 runs to 15 residues. Germline assignment: CDR1 MNHNS and CDR2 SASEGT. DNA of the CDR3: TGTGCCAGCAGTGAAGCGACAGCAACTAATGAAAAACTGTTTTTT. It translates to CASSEATATNEKLFF.

This clonotype was seen at least ten times. The CDR3 is CATQGLGHQPQHF. The CDR3 DNA reads TGTGCCACGCAGGGCCTTGGGCATCAGCCCCAGCATTTT. The V call is TRBV6-2 or TRBV6-3, the J call TRBJ1-5; D may be TRBD1 (5 bases). The CDR3 covers 13 residues. Looked up from germline, CDR1 is MNHEY and CDR2 is SVGEGT. The V gene lost 10 bases and the J gene lost 5 bases, with 15 bases spanning the gap.

This chain joins TRBV20-1 and TRBJ2-3; perhaps D is TRBD1 or TRBD2 (7 bases each). The CDR3 contains 14 residues. Germline assignment: CDR1 DFQATT and CDR2 SNEGSKA (reference sequence). The V and J ends lost 6 bases and 3 bases respectively, with 16 bases between them. The CDR3 sequence: CSARQGGRTDTQYF. The CDR3 DNA reads as TGCAGTGCCAGACAGGGAGGGAGAACAGATACGCAGTATTTT.

A few counts support this clonotype. The V call is TRBV7-2, the J call TRBJ1-5; D gene uncertain. Trimming took off 1 base at V and 7 bases at J, with 8 bases between the two ends. The CDR3 sequence is 13 residues long. The germline V gene has CDR1 SGHTA and CDR2 FQGNSA. The CDR3 loop reads CASSLERIQPQHF. The DNA for the CDR3 is TGTGCCAGCAGCTTAGAGCGGATCCAGCCCCAGCATTTT.

This chain links TRBV2 with TRBJ1-1; 7 nucleotides line up with TRBD1. Germline CDR1 is SNHLY and CDR2 is FYNNEI. Unmatched junction bases numbered 6, after V lost 1 base and J lost 4 bases. The CDR3 is made up of 15 amino acids. The CDR3 nucleotides read TGTGCCAGCAGTGAAGTAGGACAGGCAGGCACTGAAGCTTTCTTT. As protein: CASSEVGQAGTEAFF.

The chain has TRBV28 and TRBJ2-2; 8 bases fit TRBD2. Germline-derived CDR1 and CDR2 are MDHEN and SYDVKM. This CDR3 has 14 residues. V gave up 11 bases and J gave up 0 bases; unmatched junction bases: 5. CDR3 amino acids: CAAGGPANTGELFF. DNA of the CDR3: TGTGCCGCGGGAGGACCCGCGAACACCGGGGAGCTGTTTTTT.

This chain joins TRBV20-1 and TRBJ1-3; D ambiguous. Germline lookup yields CDR1 DFQATT and CDR2 SNEGSKA (reference sequence). The ends were cut back, 5 bases at V and 2 bases at J, with 10 bases in the middle. The CDR3 has 13 amino acids. CDR3 sequence: CSAEKGTGNTIYF. The CDR3 coding sequence is TGCAGTGCTGAAAAGGGAACTGGAAACACCATATATTTT.

This clonotype appeared a few times. The rearrangement links TRBV24-1 to TRBJ1-5; 7 bases fit TRBD1. V shed 4 bases and J 2 bases; nucleotides not matched to a gene: 4. This CDR3 has 15 residues. Germline V gene lookup returns CDR1 KGHDR and CDR2 SFDVKD. CDR3 in DNA: TGTGCCACCAGTGACCCCGACAGGGGCAATCAGCCCCAGCATTTT. Translating gives CATSDPDRGNQPQHF.

Ten or more counts support this clonotype. The rearrangement joins TRBV28 to TRBJ1-1; D uncertain. The CDR3 runs 14 residues. Germline-derived CDR1 and CDR2 are MDHEN and SYDVKM. V lost 5 bases and J lost 1, with 11 bases in between. The CDR3 coding sequence is TGTGCCAGCAGTCCCTGGGCGGCGAACACTGAAGCTTTCTTT. Its protein is CASSPWAANTEAFF.

The rearrangement joins TRBV6-4 to TRBJ1-4; D is ambiguous. There are 9 residues in the CDR3. Germline CDR1 reads MRHNA; CDR2 reads SNTAGT. V was pared by 7 bases and J by 14 bases, with 8 bases between. In DNA form, the CDR3 reads TGTGCCAGCAAGCAGCCTCTGTTTTTT. It translates to CASKQPLFF.

The chain couples TRBV20-1 to TRBJ2-1, with D tentatively TRBD2 (5 bases). CDR1 is DFQATT and CDR2 is SNEGSKA in the germline V gene (reference sequence). This CDR3 has 15 residues. Trimming removed 3 bases at V and 2 bases at J, with 14 bases between. CDR3 in amino acids: CSASGGGTTYNEQFF. DNA for the CDR3: TGCAGTGCTAGCGGAGGCGGAACAACCTACAATGAGCAGTTCTTC.

The gene calls are TRBV12-3 or TRBV12-4 and TRBJ1-5; D perhaps matches TRBD1 (6 bases). Between the trimmed V and J ends, which lost 5 bases and 9 bases, there was a span of 11 bases. The CDR3 spans 12 residues. CDR3 residues: CASSGTRGPQHF. DNA for the CDR3: TGTGCCAGCAGTGGGACACGGGGGCCCCAGCATTTT.